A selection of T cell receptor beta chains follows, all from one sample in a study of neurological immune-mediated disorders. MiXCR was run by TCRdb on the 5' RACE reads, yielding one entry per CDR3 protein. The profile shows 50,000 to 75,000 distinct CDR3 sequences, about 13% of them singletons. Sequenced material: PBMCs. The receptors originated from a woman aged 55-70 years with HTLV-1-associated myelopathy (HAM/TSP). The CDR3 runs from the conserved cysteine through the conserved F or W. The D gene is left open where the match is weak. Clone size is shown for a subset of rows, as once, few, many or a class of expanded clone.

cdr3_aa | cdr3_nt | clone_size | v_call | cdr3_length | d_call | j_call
CASSYSMSGFSYEQYF | TGTGCCAGCAGTTACTCGATGTCTGGATTTTCCTACGAGCAGTACTTC | . | TRBV6-5 | 16 | . | TRBJ2-7
CASSTGQGAYNEQFF | TGCGCCAGCAGCACGGGACAGGGGGCCTACAATGAGCAGTTCTTC | many | TRBV5-1 | 15 | TRBD1 | TRBJ2-1
CASSLAGTNTEAFF | TGCGCCAGCAGCCTTGCAGGGACCAACACTGAAGCTTTCTTT | many | TRBV5-1 | 14 | . | TRBJ1-1
CASSRSPGTSGRSSYEQYF | TGTGCCAGCAGTAGATCACCCGGGACTAGCGGGCGTAGCTCCTACGAGCAGTACTTC | . | TRBV6-5 | 19 | TRBD2 | TRBJ2-7
CASGKDASGGQETQYF | TGTGCCAGCGGCAAAGACGCTAGCGGGGGCCAAGAGACCCAGTACTTC | once | TRBV21-1 | 16 | . | TRBJ2-5
CASNPGDRLREQFF | TGTGCCAGCAACCCGGGAGATAGGTTAAGGGAGCAGTTCTTC | many | TRBV12-3/TRBV12-4 | 14 | . | TRBJ2-1
CASKRIQGHTDTQYF | TGCGCCAGCAAACGTATACAGGGGCACACAGATACGCAGTATTTT | . | TRBV5-1 | 15 | TRBD1 | TRBJ2-3
CASSGVSGSLGTQYF | TGTGCCAGCAGCGGGGTTAGCGGGAGCCTCGGGACCCAGTACTTC | medium-sized | TRBV9 | 15 | TRBD2 | TRBJ2-5
CASSDSIGPNEKLFF | TGTGCCAGCAGTGACTCGATTGGACCTAATGAAAAACTGTTTTTT | . | TRBV6-4 | 15 | . | TRBJ1-4
CASSGTLGQGQYGYTF | TGTGCCAGCAGCGGAACACTCGGACAGGGACAGTATGGCTACACCTTC | many | TRBV5-5 | 16 | TRBD1 | TRBJ1-2
CSVDLGGTTDTQYF | TGCAGCGTTGATCTCGGCGGGACCACAGATACGCAGTATTTT | many | TRBV29-1 | 14 | . | TRBJ2-3
CATSFQGIGANVLTF | TGTGCCACCAGCTTCCAGGGCATTGGGGCCAACGTCCTGACTTTC | . | TRBV15 | 15 | . | TRBJ2-6
CASKSTGGFDEQFF | TGTGCCAGCAAATCGACAGGGGGATTCGATGAGCAGTTCTTC | many | TRBV28 | 14 | TRBD1 | TRBJ2-1
CASSEEVPYNEQFF | TGTGCCAGCAGCGAGGAGGTTCCTTACAATGAGCAGTTCTTC | many | TRBV5-5 | 14 | . | TRBJ2-1
CASSSGLANTEAFF | TGCGCCAGCAGCTCGGGACTAGCGAACACTGAAGCTTTCTTT | many | TRBV5-1 | 14 | . | TRBJ1-1
CSARVGRETQYF | TGCAGTGCTAGAGTGGGTCGTGAGACCCAGTACTTC | many | TRBV20-1 | 12 | . | TRBJ2-5
CASSQDSGSLETQYF | TGTGCCAGCAGTCAAGATAGCGGGAGTTTAGAGACCCAGTACTTC | . | TRBV11-2 | 15 | TRBD2 | TRBJ2-5
CASSSAEAYEQYF | TGTGCCAGCTCCTCCGCGGAGGCCTACGAGCAGTACTTC | many | TRBV18 | 13 | . | TRBJ2-7
CATTQGTDTQYF | TGTGCCACGACACAGGGTACAGATACGCAGTATTTT | many | TRBV10-3 | 12 | . | TRBJ2-3
CASSRGGQLNQPQHF | TGTGCCAGCAGCCGGGGGGGACAGCTTAATCAGCCCCAGCATTTT | many | TRBV9 | 15 | TRBD1 | TRBJ1-5
CASSLDTAAGELFF | TGCGCCAGCAGCTTGGATACAGCAGCCGGGGAGCTGTTTTTT | . | TRBV5-1 | 14 | . | TRBJ2-2
CASSLRDRSLGANVLTF | TGCGCCAGCAGCTTAAGGGACAGGTCTCTTGGGGCCAACGTCCTGACTTTC | many | TRBV5-1 | 17 | TRBD1 | TRBJ2-6